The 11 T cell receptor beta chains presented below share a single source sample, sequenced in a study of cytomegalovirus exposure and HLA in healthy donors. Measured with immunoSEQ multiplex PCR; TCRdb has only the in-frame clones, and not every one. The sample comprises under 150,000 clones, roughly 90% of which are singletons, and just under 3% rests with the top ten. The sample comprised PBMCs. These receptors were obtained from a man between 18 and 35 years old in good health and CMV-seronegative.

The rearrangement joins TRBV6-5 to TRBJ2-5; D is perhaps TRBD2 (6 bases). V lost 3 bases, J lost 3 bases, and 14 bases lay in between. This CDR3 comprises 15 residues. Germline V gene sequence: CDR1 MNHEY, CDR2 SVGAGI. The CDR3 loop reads CASSYKRAGKETQYF. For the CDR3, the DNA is TGTGCCAGCAGTTATAAACGGGCGGGAAAAGAGACCCAGTACTTC.

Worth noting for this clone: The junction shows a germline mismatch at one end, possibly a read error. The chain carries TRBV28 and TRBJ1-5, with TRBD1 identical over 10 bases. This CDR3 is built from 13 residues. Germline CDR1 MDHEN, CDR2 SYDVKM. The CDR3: CAGRQGANQPQHF. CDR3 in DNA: TGTGCCGGCAGACAGGGGGCTAATCAGCCCCAGCATTTT. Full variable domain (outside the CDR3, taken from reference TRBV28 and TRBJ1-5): DVKVTQSSRYLVKRTGEKVFLECVQDMDHENMFWYRQDPGLGLRLIYFSYDVKMKEKGDIPEGYSVSREKKERFSLILESASTNQTSMYLCAGRQGANQPQHFGDGTRLSIL.

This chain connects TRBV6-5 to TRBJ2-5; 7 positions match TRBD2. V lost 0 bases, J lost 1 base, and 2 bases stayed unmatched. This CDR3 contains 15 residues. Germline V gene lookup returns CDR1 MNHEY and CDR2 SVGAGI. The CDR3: CASSYSGGVQETQYF. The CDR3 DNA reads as TGTGCCAGCAGTTACTCGGGGGGGGTCCAAGAGACCCAGTACTTC.

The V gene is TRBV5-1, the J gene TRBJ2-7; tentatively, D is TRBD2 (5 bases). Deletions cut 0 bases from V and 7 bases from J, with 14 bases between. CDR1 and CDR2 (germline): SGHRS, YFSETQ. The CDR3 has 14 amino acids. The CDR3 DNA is TGCGCCAGCAGCTTGGTGGCTAGTTCGGGAGAGCAGTACTTC. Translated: CASSLVASSGEQYF.

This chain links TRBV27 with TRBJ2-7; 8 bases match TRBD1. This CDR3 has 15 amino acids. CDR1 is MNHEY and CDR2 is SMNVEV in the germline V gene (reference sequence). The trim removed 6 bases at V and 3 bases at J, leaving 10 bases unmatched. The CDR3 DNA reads TGTGCCAGCAGCCGCGGACAGGGTATATTCTACGAGCAGTACTTC. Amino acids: CASSRGQGIFYEQYF.

DNA for the CDR3: TGTGCCAGCAGCCAGAGCGGGCAGGGCCTGCGAGAGACCCAGTACTTC. Translating gives CASSQSGQGLRETQYF. This sequence joins TRBV27 and TRBJ2-5; D might be TRBD2 (6 bases). The germline V gene has CDR1 MNHEY and CDR2 SMNVEV (reference sequence). This CDR3 has 16 amino acids. Trimming stripped 6 bases from V and 4 bases from J, with 21 bases between.

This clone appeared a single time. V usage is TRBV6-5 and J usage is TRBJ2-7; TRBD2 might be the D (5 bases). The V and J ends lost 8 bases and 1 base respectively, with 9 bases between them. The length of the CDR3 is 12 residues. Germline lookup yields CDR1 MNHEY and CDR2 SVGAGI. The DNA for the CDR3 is TGTGCCAGCGGCCCGGGGTCCTACGAGCAGTACTTC. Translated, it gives CASGPGSYEQYF.

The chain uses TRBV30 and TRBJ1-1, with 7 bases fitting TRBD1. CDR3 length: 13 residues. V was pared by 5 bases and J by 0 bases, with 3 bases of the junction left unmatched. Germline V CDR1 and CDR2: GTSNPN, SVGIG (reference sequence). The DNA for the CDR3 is TGTGCCTGGGAACAGGGGATGAACACTGAAGCTTTCTTT. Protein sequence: CAWEQGMNTEAFF.

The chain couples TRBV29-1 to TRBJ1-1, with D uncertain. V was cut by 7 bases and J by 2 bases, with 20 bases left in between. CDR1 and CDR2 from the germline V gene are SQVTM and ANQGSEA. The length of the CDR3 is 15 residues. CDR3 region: CSGTLQVAGNTEAFF. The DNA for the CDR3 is TGCAGCGGCACACTCCAGGTGGCGGGAAACACTGAAGCTTTCTTT.

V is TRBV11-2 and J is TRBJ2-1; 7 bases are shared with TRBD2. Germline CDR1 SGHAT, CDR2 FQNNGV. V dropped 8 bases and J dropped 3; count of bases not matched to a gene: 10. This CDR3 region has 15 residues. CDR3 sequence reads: CASGGGGAVYNEQFF. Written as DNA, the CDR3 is TGTGCCAGCGGCGGGGGAGGAGCTGTCTACAATGAGCAGTTCTTC.

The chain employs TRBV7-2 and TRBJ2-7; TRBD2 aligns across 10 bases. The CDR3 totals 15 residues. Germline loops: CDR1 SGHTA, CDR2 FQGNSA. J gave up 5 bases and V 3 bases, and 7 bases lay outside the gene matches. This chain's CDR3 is CASSLTGTSADEQYF. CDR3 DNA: TGTGCCAGCAGCTTGACCGGGACTAGCGCTGACGAGCAGTACTTC.